This paragraph covers one T cell receptor (beta chain) sequence. This record belongs to a study of neurological immune-mediated disorders. CDR3 length: 14 residues. Trimming cost V 8 bases and J 0 bases, with 13 bases left between them. CDR1 is MNHNS, CDR2 SASEGT, per germline. Time point reported: longitudinal time-point 3. TCRdb itself ran the 5' RACE reads through MiXCR, one entry per CDR3 protein. The repertoire holds more than 95,000 distinct CDR3 sequences, with roughly a tenth as singletons. The sequence was collected from a female donor with HTLV-1-associated myelopathy (HAM/TSP). Sequencing was done on a sample of PBMCs. The chain links TRBV6-1 to TRBJ1-1; TRBD1 is a possible D gene (6 bases). The CDR3 bases are TGTGCCAGCCGGCAGGGGCTCATGAACACTGAAGCTTTCTTT. Residues: CASRQGLMNTEAFF.